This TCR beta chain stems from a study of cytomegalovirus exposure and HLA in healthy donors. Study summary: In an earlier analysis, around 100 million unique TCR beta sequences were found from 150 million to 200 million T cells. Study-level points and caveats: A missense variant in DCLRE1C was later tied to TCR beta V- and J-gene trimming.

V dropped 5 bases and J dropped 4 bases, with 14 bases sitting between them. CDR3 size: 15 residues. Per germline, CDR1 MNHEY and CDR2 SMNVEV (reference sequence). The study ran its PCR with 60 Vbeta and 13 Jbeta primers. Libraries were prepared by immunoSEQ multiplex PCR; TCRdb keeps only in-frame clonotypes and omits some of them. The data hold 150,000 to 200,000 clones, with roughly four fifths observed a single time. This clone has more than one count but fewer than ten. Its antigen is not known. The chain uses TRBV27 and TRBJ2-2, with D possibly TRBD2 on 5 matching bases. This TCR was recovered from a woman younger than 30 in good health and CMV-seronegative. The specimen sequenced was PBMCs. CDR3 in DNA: TGTGCCAGCAGTCCCACTCCCGGAGGCACCGGGGAGCTGTTTTTT. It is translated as CASSPTPGGTGELFF.